This T cell receptor (beta chain) was obtained from a study of siplizumab effects on memory and regulatory T cells. Study-wide findings and caveats: Researchers did not confirm the suppressive function of proliferating Tregs from siplizumab cultures. Roughly 75-95% of proliferating CD4+ or CD8+ clones lacked a naive or memory phenotype that could be assigned. Memory cells that were CD4+ and unstimulated gave rise to alloreactive sequences, which siplizumab significantly reduced.

Assays captured about 10^5 TCR templates per sample. TCRdb's table, derived via immunoSEQ multiplex PCR, lists solely in-frame clones and lacks some. The repertoire holds some 100,000 clones, with roughly 94% as singletons. This clone was detected only once. Antigen unknown. Germline CDR1 reads MNHEY; CDR2 reads SVGAGI. V was shortened by 6 bases and J by 4 bases, with 9 bases between the two germline ends. The CDR3 has 13 residues. The rearrangement links TRBV6-5 to TRBJ2-2, with D possibly TRBD2 on 5 matching bases. Sample: Tregs sorted from blood. The source is a human donor in good health. CDR3 loop: CASRRGVTGELFF. In DNA, the CDR3 is TGTGCCAGCAGACGGGGTGTCACCGGGGAGCTGTTTTTT.